The TCR beta chain described here comes from a study of Ad26.COV2.S vaccination and SARS-CoV-2 variants. Study summary: This donor came from the COV1001 trial of Ad26.COV2.S. Doses of Ad26.COV2.S were injected into muscle once or twice, 56 days apart. Study results and limitations: Measurements of TCR breadth and depth may have given underestimates of the total T cell responses.

V was pared by 4 bases and J by 12 bases, with 23 bases between. CDR1 is SGHNT, CDR2 YYREEE, per germline (reference sequence). The CDR3 totals 15 residues. The sample's treatment: roughly 20 received Ad26.COV2.S at low or high dose, single or two shots; several received placebo; per-sample allocation not given. Sampling occurred on day 63 after the first vaccine or placebo injection. Donor was an adult aged 18-55 years in Boston. As regards this clone: No antigen is known for it.

Profiled with immunoSEQ multiplex PCR; TCRdb holds only in-frame clones, not every one. The sample includes roughly 500,000 clones, approximately 90% of them seen just once. This TCR derives from a person between 18 and 65 years old who received the Ad26.COV2.S COVID-19 vaccine or a placebo. The rearrangement joins TRBV5-4 to TRBJ2-1; TRBD2 might be the D (6 bases). The sample here was peripheral blood, taken in a trial of Ad26.COV2.S vaccine versus placebo. Written as DNA, the CDR3 is TGTGCCAGCAGCGCAACGGTCGGGGGTATCCTGGGGCAGTTCTTC. This gives the protein CASSATVGGILGQFF.